This TCR beta chain is drawn from a study of blood T cell repertoires in COVID-19. Across the study: Spain, Italy and the United States supplied samples that represented acute and convalescent COVID-19. The cDNA or gDNA used as material had been derived from T cells, B-cell-depleted T cells, or PBMCs.

Germline CDR1 SEHNR, CDR2 FQNEAQ (reference sequence). The length of the CDR3 is 15 residues. V trimming: 5 bases; J trimming: 0 bases; junction bases outside the gene matches: 7. Methods used by the authors: Reference gene primer amplification in the assay estimated nucleated cell counts. Some clones are missing from TCRdb's copy, which holds only in-frame ones; the method was immunoSEQ multiplex PCR. That table furnishes V, J and clone size, whereas the DNA furnished D and trimming. The data show under 85,000 clones, around 80% seen once. This receptor was identified in a man between 45 and 60 years old with acute or convalescent COVID-19. Sequences were obtained from peripheral blood. V and J are TRBV7-9 and TRBJ2-7, with 7 positions matching TRBD2. The CDR3 DNA sequence: TGTGCCAGCAGCCCAGCGGGGTCTAGCTCCTACGAGCAGTACTTC. Its translation is CASSPAGSSSYEQYF.